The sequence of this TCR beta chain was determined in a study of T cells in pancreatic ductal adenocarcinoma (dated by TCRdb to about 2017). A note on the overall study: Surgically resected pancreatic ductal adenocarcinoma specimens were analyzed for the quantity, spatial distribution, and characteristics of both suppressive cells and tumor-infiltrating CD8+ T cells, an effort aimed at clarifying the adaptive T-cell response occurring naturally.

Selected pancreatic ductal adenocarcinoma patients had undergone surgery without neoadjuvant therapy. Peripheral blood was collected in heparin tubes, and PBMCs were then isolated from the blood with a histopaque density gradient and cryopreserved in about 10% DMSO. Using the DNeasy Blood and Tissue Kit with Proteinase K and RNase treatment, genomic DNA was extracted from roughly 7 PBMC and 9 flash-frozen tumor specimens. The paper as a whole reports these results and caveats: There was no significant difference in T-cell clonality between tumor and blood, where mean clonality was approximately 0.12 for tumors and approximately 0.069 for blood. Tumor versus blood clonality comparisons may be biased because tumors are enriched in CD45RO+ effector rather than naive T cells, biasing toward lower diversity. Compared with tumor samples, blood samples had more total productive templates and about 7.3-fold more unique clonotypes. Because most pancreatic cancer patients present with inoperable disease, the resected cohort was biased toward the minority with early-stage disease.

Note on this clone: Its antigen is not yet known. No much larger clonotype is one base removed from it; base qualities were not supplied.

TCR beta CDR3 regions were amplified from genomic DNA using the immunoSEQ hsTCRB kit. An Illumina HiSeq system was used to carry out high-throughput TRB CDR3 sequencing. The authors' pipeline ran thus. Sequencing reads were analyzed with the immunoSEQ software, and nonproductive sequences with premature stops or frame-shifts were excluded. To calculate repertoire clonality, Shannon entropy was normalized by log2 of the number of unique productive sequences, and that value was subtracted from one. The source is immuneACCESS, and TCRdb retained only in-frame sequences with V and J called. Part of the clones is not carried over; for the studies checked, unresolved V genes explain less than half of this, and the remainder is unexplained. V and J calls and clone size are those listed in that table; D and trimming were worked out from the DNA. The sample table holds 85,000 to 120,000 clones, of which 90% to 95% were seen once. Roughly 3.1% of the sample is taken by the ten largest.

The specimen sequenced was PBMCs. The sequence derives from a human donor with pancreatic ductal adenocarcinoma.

The encoded CDR3 is CASSPDSYNTEAFF. Read as DNA, the sequence is TGTGCCAGCAGCCCCGACAGCTATAACACTGAAGCTTTCTTT. This chain joins TRBV7-2 to TRBJ1-1; the best D guess is TRBD1, with 5 bases matching. CDR1 and CDR2, per the germline V gene, are SGHTA and FQGNSA. V loses 5 bases, J loses 2 bases, and the germline ends lie 12 bases apart. CDR3 length: 14 amino acids, cysteine to phenylalanine. Left in the record is the CDR3 DNA by itself, 42 bases read in frame from the first base.